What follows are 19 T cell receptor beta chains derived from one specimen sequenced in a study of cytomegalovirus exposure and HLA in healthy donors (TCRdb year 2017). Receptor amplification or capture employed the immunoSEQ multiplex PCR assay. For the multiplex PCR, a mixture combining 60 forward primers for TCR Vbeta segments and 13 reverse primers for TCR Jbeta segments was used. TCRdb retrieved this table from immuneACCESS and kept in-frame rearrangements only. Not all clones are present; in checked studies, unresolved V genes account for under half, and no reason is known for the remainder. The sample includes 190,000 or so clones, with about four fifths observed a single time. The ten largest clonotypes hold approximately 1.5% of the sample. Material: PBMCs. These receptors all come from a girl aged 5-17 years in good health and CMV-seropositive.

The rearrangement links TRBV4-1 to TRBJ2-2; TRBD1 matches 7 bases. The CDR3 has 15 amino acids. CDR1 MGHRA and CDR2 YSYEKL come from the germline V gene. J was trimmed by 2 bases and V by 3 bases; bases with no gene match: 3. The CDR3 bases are TGCGCCAGCAGCCAGGGGACAGCCAACACCGGGGAGCTGTTTTTT. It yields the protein CASSQGTANTGELFF.

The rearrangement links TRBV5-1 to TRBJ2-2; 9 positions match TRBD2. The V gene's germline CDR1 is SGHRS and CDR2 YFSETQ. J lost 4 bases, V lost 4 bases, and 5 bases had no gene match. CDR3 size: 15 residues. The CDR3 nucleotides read TGCGCCAGCAGCCCCGGGACTAGCTTCACCGGGGAGCTGTTTTTT. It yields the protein CASSPGTSFTGELFF. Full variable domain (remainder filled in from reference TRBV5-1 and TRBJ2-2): KAGVTQTPRYLIKTRGQQVTLSCSPISGHRSVSWYQQTPGQGLQFLFEYFSETQRNKGNFPGRFSGRQFSNSRSEMNVSTLELGDSALYLCASSPGTSFTGELFFGEGSRLTVL.

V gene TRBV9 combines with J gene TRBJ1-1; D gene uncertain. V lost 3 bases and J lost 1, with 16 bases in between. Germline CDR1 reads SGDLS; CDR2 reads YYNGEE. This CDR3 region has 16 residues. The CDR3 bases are TGTGCCAGCAGCGACCCCCTTGGAGGGTCGAACACTGAAGCTTTCTTT. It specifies CASSDPLGGSNTEAFF.

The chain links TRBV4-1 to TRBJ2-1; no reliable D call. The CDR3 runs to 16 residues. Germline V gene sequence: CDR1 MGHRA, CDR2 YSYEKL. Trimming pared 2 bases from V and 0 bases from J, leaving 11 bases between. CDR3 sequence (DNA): TGCGCCAGCAGCCAAACCGACATAGACTCCTACAATGAGCAGTTCTTC. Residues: CASSQTDIDSYNEQFF.

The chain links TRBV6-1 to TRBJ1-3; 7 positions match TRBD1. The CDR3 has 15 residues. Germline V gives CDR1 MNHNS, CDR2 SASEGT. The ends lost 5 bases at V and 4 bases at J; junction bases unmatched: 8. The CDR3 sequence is CASSLKGATGNTIYF. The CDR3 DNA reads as TGTGCCAGCAGTTTAAAGGGGGCTACAGGAAACACCATATATTTT.

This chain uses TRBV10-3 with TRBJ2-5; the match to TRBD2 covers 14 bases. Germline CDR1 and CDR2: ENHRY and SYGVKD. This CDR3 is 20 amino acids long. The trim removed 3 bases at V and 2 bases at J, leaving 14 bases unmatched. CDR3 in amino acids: CAISDRGLAGVTLLQETQYF. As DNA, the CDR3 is TGTGCCATCAGTGATCGGGGACTAGCGGGGGTTACGCTACTTCAAGAGACCCAGTACTTC.

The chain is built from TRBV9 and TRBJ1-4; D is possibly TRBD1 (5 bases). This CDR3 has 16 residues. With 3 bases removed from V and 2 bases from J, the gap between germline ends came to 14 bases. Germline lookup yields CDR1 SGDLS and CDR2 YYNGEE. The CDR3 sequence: CASSEGPGGTNEKLFF. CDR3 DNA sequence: TGTGCCAGCAGCGAGGGGCCGGGGGGGACTAATGAAAAACTGTTTTTT.

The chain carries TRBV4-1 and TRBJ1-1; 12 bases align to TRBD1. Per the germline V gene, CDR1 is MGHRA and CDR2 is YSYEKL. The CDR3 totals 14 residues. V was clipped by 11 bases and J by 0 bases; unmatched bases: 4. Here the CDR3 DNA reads TGCGCCTCCCGGGACAGGGGGCTGAACACTGAAGCTTTCTTT. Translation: CASRDRGLNTEAFF.

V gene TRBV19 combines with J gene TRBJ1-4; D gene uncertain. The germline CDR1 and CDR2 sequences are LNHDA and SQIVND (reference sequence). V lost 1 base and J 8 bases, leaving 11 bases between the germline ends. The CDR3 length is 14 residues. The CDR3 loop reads CASSIVWGGEKLFF. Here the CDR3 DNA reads TGTGCCAGTAGTATAGTTTGGGGAGGCGAAAAACTGTTTTTT.

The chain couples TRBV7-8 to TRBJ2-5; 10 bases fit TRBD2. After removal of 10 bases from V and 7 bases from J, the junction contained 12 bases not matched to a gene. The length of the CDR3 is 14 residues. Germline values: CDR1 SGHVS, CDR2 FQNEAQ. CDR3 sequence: CATSLAGTSGTQYF. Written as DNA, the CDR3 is TGTGCCACCTCACTAGCGGGGACATCGGGGACCCAGTACTTC.

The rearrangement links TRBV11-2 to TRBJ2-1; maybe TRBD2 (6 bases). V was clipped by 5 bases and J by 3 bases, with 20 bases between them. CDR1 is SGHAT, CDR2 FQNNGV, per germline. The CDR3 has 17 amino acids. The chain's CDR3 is CASSGHVRSGRYNEQFF. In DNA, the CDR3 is TGTGCCAGCAGCGGGCATGTCCGCAGCGGGCGCTACAATGAGCAGTTCTTC.

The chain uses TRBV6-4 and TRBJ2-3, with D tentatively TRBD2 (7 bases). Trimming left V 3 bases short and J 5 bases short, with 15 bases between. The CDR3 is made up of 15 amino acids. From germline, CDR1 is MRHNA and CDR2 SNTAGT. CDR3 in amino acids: CASSESGGGKDTQYF. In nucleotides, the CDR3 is TGTGCCAGCAGTGAGTCGGGGGGCGGGAAAGATACGCAGTATTTT.

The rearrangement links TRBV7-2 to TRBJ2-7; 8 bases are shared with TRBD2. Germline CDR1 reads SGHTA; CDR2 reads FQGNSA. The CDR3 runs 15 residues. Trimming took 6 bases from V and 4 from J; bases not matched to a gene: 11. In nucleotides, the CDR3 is TGTGCCAGCAGGCTAGCCAGCGGGGGTGGATACGAGCAGTACTTC. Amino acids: CASRLASGGGYEQYF.

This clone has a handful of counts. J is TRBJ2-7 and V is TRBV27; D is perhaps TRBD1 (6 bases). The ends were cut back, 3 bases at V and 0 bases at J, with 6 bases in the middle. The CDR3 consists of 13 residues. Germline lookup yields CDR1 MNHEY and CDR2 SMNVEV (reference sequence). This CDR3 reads CASSLDSSYEQYF. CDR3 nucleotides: TGTGCCAGCAGTTTGGACAGCTCCTACGAGCAGTACTTC.

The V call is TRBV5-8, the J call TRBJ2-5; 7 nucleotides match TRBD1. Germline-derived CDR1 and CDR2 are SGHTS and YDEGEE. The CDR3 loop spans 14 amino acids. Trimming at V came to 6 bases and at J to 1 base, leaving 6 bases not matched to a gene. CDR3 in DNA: TGTGCCAGCATCTGGGACAGCTCCCAAGAGACCCAGTACTTC. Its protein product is CASIWDSSQETQYF. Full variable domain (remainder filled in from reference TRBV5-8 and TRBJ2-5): EAGVTQSPTHLIKTRGQQATLRCSPISGHTSVYWYQQALGLGLQFLLWYDEGEERNRGNFPPRFSGRQFPNYSSELNVNALELEDSALYLCASIWDSSQETQYFGPGTRLLVL.

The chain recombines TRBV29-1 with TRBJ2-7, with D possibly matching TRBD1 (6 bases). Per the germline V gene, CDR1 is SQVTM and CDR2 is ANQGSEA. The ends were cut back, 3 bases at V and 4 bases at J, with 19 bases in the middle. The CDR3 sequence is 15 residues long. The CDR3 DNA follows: TGCAGCGTTGAGGGTGGACAGTCCGGAATTTACGAGCAGTACTTC. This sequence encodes CSVEGGQSGIYEQYF.

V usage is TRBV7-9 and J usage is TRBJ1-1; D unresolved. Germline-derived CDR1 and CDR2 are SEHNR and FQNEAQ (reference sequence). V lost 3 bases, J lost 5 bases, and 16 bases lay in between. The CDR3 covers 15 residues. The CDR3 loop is CASSLTGSAKTEAFF. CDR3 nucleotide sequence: TGTGCCAGCAGCTTGACGGGGTCGGCGAAAACTGAAGCTTTCTTT.

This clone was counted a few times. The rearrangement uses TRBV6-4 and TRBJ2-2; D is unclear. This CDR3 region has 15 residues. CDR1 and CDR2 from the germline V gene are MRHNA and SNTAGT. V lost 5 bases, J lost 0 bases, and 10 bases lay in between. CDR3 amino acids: CASSLEPTNTGELFF. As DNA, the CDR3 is TGTGCCAGCAGTCTGGAGCCGACGAACACCGGGGAGCTGTTTTTT.

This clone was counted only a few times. The CDR3 DNA reads TGCGCCAGCAGTGGGCGACAGGGGCGAAAAGAGACCCAGTACTTC. This translates into CASSGRQGRKETQYF. The gene calls are TRBV10-2 and TRBJ2-5; 8 nucleotides agree with TRBD1. The germline gives CDR1 WSHSY, CDR2 SAAADI. The J segment lost 3 bases and the V segment lost 4 bases, leaving 7 bases of the junction unmatched. CDR3 length equals 15 residues.